The following is a T cell receptor (beta chain) sequence with its context. TCRdb itself ran the 5' RACE reads through MiXCR, one entry per CDR3 protein. The sample consists of about 190,000 distinct CDR3 sequences, 25% to 35% of them appearing once. This record belongs to a study of T-cell memory formation after mild COVID-19. On the study more broadly: Clustering of TCRs was largely donor specific.

Sequenced sample: PBMCs or a T cell subset sorted from them (not recorded which). The source of this sequence is an adult woman who had mild COVID-19 (a few samples of this study predate the infection). Cell type and time point are not known.

This chain's CDR3 is CASSSIGAVWEKLFF. DNA of the CDR3: TGTGCCAGCAGCTCCATCGGGGCAGTTTGGGAAAAACTGTTTTTT. This chain connects TRBV7-2 to TRBJ1-4; perhaps TRBD1 as D (5 bases). CDR1 is SGHTA, CDR2 FQGNSA, per germline. Trimming took 4 bases from V and 8 from J, leaving 17 bases between them. CDR3 size: 15 residues.